This T cell receptor beta chain was recovered during a study of regulatory T cells in long-lasting Graves disease. This CDR3 has 14 residues. Per germline, CDR1 LGHNT and CDR2 FRNRAP. Building of the TCR beta libraries involved iRepertoire HTBI primers and Arm-PCR of CDR3 regions. TCRdb re-called the multiplex PCR reads through MiXCR, storing one row per CDR3 protein. The sample records 390,000 or so distinct CDR3 sequences, approximately 10% being singletons. In this sample, this clonotype turned up a few times. What it binds is not known. The conserved phenylalanine or tryptophan is not found at the CDR3 terminus, so this likely reflects a read error. Study findings and constraints: Favoring TRBV28, TRBJ1-2 and TRBJ2-5 was a feature seen in persistent disease. TCR diversity was lower in persistent than newly diagnosed Graves' disease.

Time point given: newly diagnosed GD, antithyroid drugs for less than 3 months. Extracted RNA from PBMCs served as the source of the TCR library. The same sample was also used in a study of T cells in Graves' hyperthyroidism and ophthalmopathy.

The clonotype comes from a woman under 30 with Graves disease. Sequencing was performed on peripheral blood mononuclear cells (PBMCs), taken at new diagnosis, from a patient treated with antithyroid drugs. The chain is built from TRBV12-5 and TRBJ2-5; no clear D gene. CDR3: CASVPEPSQGTQYL. CDR3 coding DNA: TGTGCTAGTGTCCCTGAGCCAAGCCAAGGGACCCAGTACCTC.